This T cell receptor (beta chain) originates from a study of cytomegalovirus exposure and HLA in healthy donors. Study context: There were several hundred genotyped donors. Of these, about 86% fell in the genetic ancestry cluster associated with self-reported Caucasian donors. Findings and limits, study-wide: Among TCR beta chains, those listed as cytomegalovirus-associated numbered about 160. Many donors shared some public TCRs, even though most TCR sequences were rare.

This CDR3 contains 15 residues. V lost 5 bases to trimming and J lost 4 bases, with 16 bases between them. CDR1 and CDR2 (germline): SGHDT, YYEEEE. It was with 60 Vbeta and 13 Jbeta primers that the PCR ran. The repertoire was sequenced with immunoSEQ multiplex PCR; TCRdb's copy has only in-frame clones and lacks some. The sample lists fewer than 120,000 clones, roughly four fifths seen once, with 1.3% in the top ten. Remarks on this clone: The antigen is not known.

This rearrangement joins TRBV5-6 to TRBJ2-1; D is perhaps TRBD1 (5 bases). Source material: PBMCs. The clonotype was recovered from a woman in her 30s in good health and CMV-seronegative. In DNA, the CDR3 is TGTGCCAGCAGTCAATACGACAGCCATTACAATGAGCAGTTCTTC. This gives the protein CASSQYDSHYNEQFF.